A selection of T cell receptor beta chains follows, all from one sample in a study of blood T cell repertoires in COVID-19. The protocol was immunoSEQ multiplex PCR, while the TCRdb copy is restricted to in-frame clones and leaves out a portion. The table has 150,000 to 200,000 clones, 75% to 90% seen once. Sequencing was carried out using PBMCs or T cells enriched from blood (not recorded which). Every receptor here comes from a woman in her fifties or sixties who had recovered from COVID-19. The CDR3 runs from the conserved cysteine through the conserved F or W. The D gene is left open where the match is weak. Clone size appears in some rows only: once, few, many, or a class for an expanded clone.

v_gene	j_gene	d_gene	abundance	CDR3aa	CDR3nt
TRBV7-3	TRBJ2-5	TRBD2	.	CASSSERGGVETQYF	TGTGCCAGCAGCTCCGAGCGGGGGGGCGTGGAGACCCAGTACTTC
TRBV24-1	TRBJ2-1	.	.	CATSEARGINEQFF	TGTGCCACCAGTGAGGCTCGGGGGATCAATGAGCAGTTCTTC
TRBV19	TRBJ2-7	.	.	CASSIGRGYEQYF	TGTGCCAGTAGTATAGGCAGGGGCTACGAGCAGTACTTC
TRBV5-8	TRBJ2-3	TRBD2	.	CARGTSGLDTQYF	TGTGCCAGGGGAACTAGCGGGCTAGATACGCAGTATTTT
TRBV7-8	TRBJ2-1	.	few	CASSPVLYNEQFF	TGTGCCAGCAGCCCCGTTTTGTACAATGAGCAGTTCTTC
TRBV30	TRBJ1-5	.	.	CAWSVAGNQPQHF	TGTGCCTGGAGTGTGGCGGGGAATCAGCCCCAGCATTTT
TRBV27	TRBJ1-1	.	once	CASRKQGLNTEAFF	TGTGCCAGCCGCAAACAGGGACTGAACACTGAAGCTTTCTTT
TRBV5-6	TRBJ1-3	.	.	CASTLAAGAGGNTIYF	TGTGCCAGCACCCTCGCCGCGGGGGCAGGGGGAAACACCATATATTTT
TRBV5-1	TRBJ2-3	.	.	CASSYLSPTDTQYF	TGCGCCAGCAGTTATCTTTCCCCCACAGATACGCAGTATTTT
TRBV12-3/TRBV12-4	TRBJ2-1	.	.	CASSPGLLDEQFF	TGTGCCAGCAGTCCGGGACTTCTCGATGAGCAGTTCTTC
TRBV5-1	TRBJ1-5	.	.	CASRQHVDQPQHF	TGCGCCAGCAGACAACACGTTGATCAGCCCCAGCATTTT
TRBV2	TRBJ1-6	.	.	CASRGAENSPLHF	TGTGCCAGCAGGGGGGCCGAAAATTCACCCCTCCACTTT
TRBV13	TRBJ1-4	.	.	CASSSALQANEKLFF	TGTGCCAGCAGCTCAGCTCTACAGGCTAATGAAAAACTGTTTTTT
TRBV18	TRBJ1-3	TRBD1	few	CASSPGQGRTGNTIYF	TGTGCCAGCTCCCCGGGACAGGGAAGGACGGGAAACACCATATATTTT
TRBV7-9	TRBJ2-5	TRBD2	.	CASSPLAGGRETQYF	TGTGCCAGCAGCCCCCTAGCGGGGGGGAGAGAGACCCAGTACTTC
TRBV19	TRBJ2-3	.	.	CASSMGQNTDTQYF	TGTGCCAGTAGTATGGGGCAGAACACAGATACGCAGTATTTT
TRBV13	TRBJ1-1	.	.	CASSLEPGVNTEAFF	TGTGCCAGCAGCTTAGAGCCCGGGGTAAACACTGAAGCTTTCTTT
TRBV10-3	TRBJ2-1	.	few	CAIRTNDNEQFF	TGTGCCATCCGGACTAATGACAATGAGCAGTTCTTC
TRBV3-1/TRBV3-2	TRBJ2-1	TRBD2	.	CASSQNGGVLYDEQFF	TGTGCCAGCAGCCAAAACGGGGGGGTTCTTTACGATGAGCAGTTCTTC
TRBV27	TRBJ1-1	TRBD1	many	CASSVSGGATEAFF	TGTGCCAGCAGTGTGTCAGGGGGAGCCACTGAAGCTTTCTTT
TRBV7-3	TRBJ2-1	TRBD2	few	CASSVNSGGLNEQFF	TGTGCCAGCAGCGTGAATAGCGGGGGCCTCAATGAGCAGTTCTTC
TRBV24-1	TRBJ1-4	.	.	CATSDPDRENSEKLFF	TGTGCCACCAGTGACCCGGACCGGGAAAATAGTGAAAAACTGTTTTTT
TRBV14	TRBJ2-7	TRBD1	once	CASSQETGRIYEQYF	TGTGCCAGCAGCCAAGAGACAGGGCGAATCTACGAGCAGTACTTC
TRBV7-2	TRBJ2-5	TRBD2	.	CASSLEASGGRETQYF	TGTGCCAGCAGCTTAGAGGCTAGCGGGGGACGAGAGACCCAGTACTTC
TRBV10-3	TRBJ2-5	TRBD2	.	CAISGMAGGPQTQYF	TGTGCCATCAGTGGAATGGCGGGGGGGCCTCAGACCCAGTACTTC
TRBV5-1	TRBJ1-3	.	.	CASSRGGASGNTIYF	TGCGCCAGCAGCCGAGGGGGGGCCTCTGGAAACACCATATATTTT
TRBV4-2	TRBJ2-5	TRBD1	.	CASSQSPGQATQETQYF	TGTGCCAGCAGCCAGTCCCCGGGACAGGCGACACAAGAGACCCAGTACTTC
TRBV2	TRBJ1-1	.	.	CASSEGGVSGTEAFF	TGTGCCAGCAGTGAAGGGGGGGTCAGTGGGACTGAAGCTTTCTTT
TRBV6-4	TRBJ1-1	TRBD1	.	CASSPGTGMNTEAFF	TGTGCCAGCAGCCCCGGGACAGGGATGAACACTGAAGCTTTCTTT
TRBV10-2	TRBJ1-3	.	few	CASSESPGSSGNTIYF	TGCGCCAGCAGTGAGTCGCCCGGGAGCTCTGGAAACACCATATATTTT
TRBV12-3/TRBV12-4	TRBJ2-1	.	.	CASTVTGYNEQFF	TGTGCCAGCACCGTCACAGGGTACAATGAGCAGTTCTTC
TRBV12-3/TRBV12-4	TRBJ1-5	TRBD1	.	CASTTGTKPQHF	TGTGCCAGTACGACAGGGACGAAGCCCCAGCATTTT
TRBV25-1	TRBJ1-1	.	.	CASSEVQGGLETEAFF	TGTGCCAGCAGTGAAGTACAGGGAGGGCTGGAAACTGAAGCTTTCTTT
TRBV25-1	TRBJ2-1	TRBD1	.	CASKEDRQNNEQFF	TGTGCCAGCAAGGAGGACAGGCAAAACAATGAGCAGTTCTTC
TRBV13	TRBJ2-3	TRBD2	.	CASSPGLAATDTQYF	TGTGCCAGCAGCCCGGGACTAGCGGCCACAGATACGCAGTATTTT
TRBV10-3	TRBJ2-1	TRBD1	.	CAIRPTGVNEQFF	TGTGCCATCAGACCGACAGGGGTCAATGAGCAGTTCTTC
TRBV5-6	TRBJ1-1	.	.	CASSLGPATEAFF	TGTGCCAGCAGCTTGGGCCCAGCGACTGAAGCTTTCTTT
TRBV5-4	TRBJ2-5	TRBD2	.	CASSSLDGLGGRETQYF	TGTGCCAGCAGCTCCTTAGACGGACTAGGCGGGCGAGAGACCCAGTACTTC
TRBV7-9	TRBJ1-3	TRBD1	once	CASSLPRLDRGTGNTIYF	TGTGCCAGCAGCCTACCCCGTTTGGACAGGGGCACTGGAAACACCATATATTTT
TRBV3-1/TRBV3-2	TRBJ1-1	.	.	CASSQTGNTEAFF	TGTGCCAGCAGCCAAACGGGGAACACTGAAGCTTTCTTT
TRBV12-3/TRBV12-4	TRBJ2-1	.	.	CASSRAHRVEQFF	TGTGCCAGCAGCAGAGCTCACAGGGTTGAGCAGTTCTTC
TRBV29-1	TRBJ2-2	TRBD1	.	CSGYRGLAGELFF	TGCAGCGGTTACAGGGGGCTGGCCGGGGAGCTGTTTTTT
TRBV10-3	TRBJ2-7	TRBD2	.	CAISRTSYEQYF	TGTGCCATCAGCAGGACTAGCTACGAGCAGTACTTC
TRBV25-1	TRBJ1-6	.	.	CASSETTSNSPLHF	TGTGCCAGCAGTGAAACTACAAGTAATTCACCCCTCCACTTT
TRBV10-3	TRBJ2-5	.	few	CAISPTGAQETQYF	TGTGCCATCAGTCCGACAGGAGCACAAGAGACCCAGTACTTC
TRBV7-9	TRBJ2-5	.	.	CASSASGETQYF	TGTGCCAGCAGCGCATCGGGGGAGACCCAGTACTTC
TRBV9	TRBJ2-1	TRBD1	.	CASSAGDSRIGNEQFF	TGTGCCAGCAGCGCCGGGGACAGTCGTATTGGCAATGAGCAGTTCTTC
TRBV3-1/TRBV3-2	TRBJ1-3	.	.	CASSLRGPGNTIYF	TGTGCCAGCAGCCTCAGGGGACCTGGAAACACCATATATTTT
TRBV10-3	TRBJ1-1	TRBD1	.	CATGNGQGGTEAFF	TGTGCCACAGGGAACGGACAGGGAGGGACTGAAGCTTTCTTT
TRBV12-2	TRBJ2-6	.	.	CASRLPEQQGGPMGANVLTF	TGTGCAAGTCGCTTACCCGAACAACAGGGCGGCCCTATGGGGGCCAACGTCCTGACTTTC